One T cell receptor (beta chain) is described in this entry. Its antigen is unknown. This specimen belongs to a study of T cell responses to AZD1222 COVID-19 vaccine. Whole-study findings and limits: Spike-specific TCR depth and breadth grew after two AZD1222 doses. Reports indicate that nearly half of spike-specific TCRs are directed at unmutated variant regions. With dominance at 160-218 and 743-854, vaccine-associated CD4 TCRs spanned spike.

Repertoires were generated with immunoSEQ multiplex PCR, while TCRdb's copy carries only in-frame clones and drops some. This sample has 130,000 to 150,000 clones, with 88% found just once. In germline, CDR1 is LGHNT, CDR2 FRNRAP. Trimming shortened V by 4 bases and J by 1 base, and 11 bases separated the two germline ends. CDR3 size: 15 residues. This chain uses TRBV12-5 with TRBJ1-5; the D gene is possibly TRBD1 (5 bases). The sequencing used peripheral blood, collected 28 days after the second dose of the MenACWY control vaccine. The receptor comes from an adult who received the MenACWY meningococcal vaccine as a control. DNA of the CDR3: TGTGCTAGTGGTTGGCAGGGAGGGAGCAATCAGCCCCAGCATTTT. Translating gives CASGWQGGSNQPQHF.